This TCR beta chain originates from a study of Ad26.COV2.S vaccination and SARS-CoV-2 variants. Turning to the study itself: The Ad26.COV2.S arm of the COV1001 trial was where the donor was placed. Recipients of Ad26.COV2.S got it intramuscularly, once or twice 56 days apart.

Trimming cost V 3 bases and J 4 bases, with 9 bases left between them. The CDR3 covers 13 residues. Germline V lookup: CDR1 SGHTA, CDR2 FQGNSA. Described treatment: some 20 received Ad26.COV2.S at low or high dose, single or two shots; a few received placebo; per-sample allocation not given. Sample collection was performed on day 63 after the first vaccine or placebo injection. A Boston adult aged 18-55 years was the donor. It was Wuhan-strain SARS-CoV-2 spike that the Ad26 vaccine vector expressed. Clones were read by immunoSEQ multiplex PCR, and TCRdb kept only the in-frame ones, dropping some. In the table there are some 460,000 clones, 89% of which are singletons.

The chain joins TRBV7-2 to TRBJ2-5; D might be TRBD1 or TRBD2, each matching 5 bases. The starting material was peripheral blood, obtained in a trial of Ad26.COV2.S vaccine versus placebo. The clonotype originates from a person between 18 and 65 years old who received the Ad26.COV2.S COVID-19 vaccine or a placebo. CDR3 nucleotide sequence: TGTGCCAGCAGCTTCCTGAGGGGAGAGACCCAGTACTTC. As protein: CASSFLRGETQYF. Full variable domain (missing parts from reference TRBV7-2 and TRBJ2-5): GAGVSQSPSNKVTEKGKDVELRCDPISGHTALYWYRQSLGQGLEFLIYFQGNSAPDKSGLPSDRFSAERTGGSVSTLTIQRTQQEDSAVYLCASSFLRGETQYFGPGTRLLVL.